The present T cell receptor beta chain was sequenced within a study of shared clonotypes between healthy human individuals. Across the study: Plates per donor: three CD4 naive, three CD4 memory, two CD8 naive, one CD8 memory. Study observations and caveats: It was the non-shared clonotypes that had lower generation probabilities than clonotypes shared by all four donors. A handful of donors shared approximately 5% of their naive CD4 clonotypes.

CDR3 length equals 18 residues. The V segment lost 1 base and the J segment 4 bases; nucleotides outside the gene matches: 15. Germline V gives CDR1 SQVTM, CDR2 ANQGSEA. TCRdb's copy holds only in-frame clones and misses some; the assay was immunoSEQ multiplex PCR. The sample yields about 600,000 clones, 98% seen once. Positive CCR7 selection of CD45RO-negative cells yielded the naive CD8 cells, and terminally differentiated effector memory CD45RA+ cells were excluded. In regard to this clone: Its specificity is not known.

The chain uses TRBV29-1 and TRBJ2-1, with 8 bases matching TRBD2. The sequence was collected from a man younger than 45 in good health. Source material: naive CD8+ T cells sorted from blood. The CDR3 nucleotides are TGCAGCGTTGAAGGCTTGGACACGGGCCGGGGGGGATACAATGAGCAGTTCTTC. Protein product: CSVEGLDTGRGGYNEQFF.